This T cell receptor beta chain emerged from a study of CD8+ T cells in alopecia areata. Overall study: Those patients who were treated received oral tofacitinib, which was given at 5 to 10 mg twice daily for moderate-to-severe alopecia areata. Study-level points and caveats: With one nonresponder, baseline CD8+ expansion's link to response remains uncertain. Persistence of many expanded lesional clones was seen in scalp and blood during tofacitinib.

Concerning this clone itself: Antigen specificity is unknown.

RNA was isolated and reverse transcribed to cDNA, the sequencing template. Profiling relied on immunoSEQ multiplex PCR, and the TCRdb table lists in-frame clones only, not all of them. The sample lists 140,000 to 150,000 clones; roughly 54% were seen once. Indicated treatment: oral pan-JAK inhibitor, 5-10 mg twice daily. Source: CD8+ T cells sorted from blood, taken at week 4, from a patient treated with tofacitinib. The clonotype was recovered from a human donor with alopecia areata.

The CDR3 DNA reads as TGTGCCAGCGGCCTAGGGCCCCCCTACGAGCAGTACTTC. It specifies CASGLGPPYEQYF. The chain is built from TRBV4-2 and TRBJ2-7; D is undetermined. V was trimmed by 8 bases and J by 2 bases, leaving 13 bases between them. This CDR3 is 13 amino acids long. Germline V gene sequence: CDR1 LGHNA, CDR2 YNFKEQ.